Shown below are 14 T cell receptor beta chains from a single sample sequenced in a study of cytomegalovirus exposure and HLA in healthy donors. Primers: 60 Vbeta forward and 13 Jbeta reverse. The repertoire was sequenced with immunoSEQ multiplex PCR; TCRdb's copy has only in-frame clones and lacks some. The table has under 110,000 clones, around 80% seen once. The material sequenced was PBMCs. All receptors derive from a man between 60 and 75 years old in good health and CMV-seronegative.

This clone has a single count. The rearrangement links TRBV11-2 to TRBJ2-2; 7 positions agree with TRBD1. Germline V gives CDR1 SGHAT, CDR2 FQNNGV. The CDR3 spans 16 residues. The trim removed 5 bases at V and 6 bases at J, leaving 12 bases unmatched. CDR3 sequence (DNA): TGTGCCAGCAGCCCTACAGGGGCCCTACACGCCGGGGAGCTGTTTTTT. It specifies CASSPTGALHAGELFF.

The chain combines TRBV4-2 with TRBJ1-6, with a weak D call TRBD1 (6 bases). V was shortened by 3 bases and J by 7 bases, with 16 bases between the two germline ends. Germline V gives CDR1 LGHNA, CDR2 YNFKEQ. The CDR3 extends over 16 amino acids. The DNA for the CDR3 is TGTGCCAGCAGCCAGGCGGGGGTAGGGGGGAATTCACCCCTCCACTTT. Translated, it gives CASSQAGVGGNSPLHF.

The chain uses TRBV7-8 and TRBJ2-2; possible D gene TRBD1, 6 bases. The germline V gene encodes CDR1 SGHVS and CDR2 FQNEAQ. V dropped 5 bases and J dropped 2 bases, with 9 bases sitting between them. The CDR3 is 14 amino acids. CDR3 loop: CASSRDTNTGELFF. The CDR3 coding sequence is TGTGCCAGCAGCCGGGACACCAACACCGGGGAGCTGTTTTTT.

The chain combines TRBV18 with TRBJ2-5; TRBD2 is a possible D gene (6 bases). This CDR3 has 15 amino acids. The V end was cut by 3 bases, the J end by 3 bases, with 14 bases between. The germline CDR1 and CDR2 sequences are KGHSH and LQKENI. CDR3: CASSPPGTQKETQYF. The CDR3 DNA sequence: TGTGCCAGCTCACCCCCCGGGACTCAAAAAGAGACCCAGTACTTC. Drawing the rest from reference TRBV18 and TRBJ2-5, the complete variable domain is NAGVMQNPRHLVRRRGQEARLRCSPMKGHSHVYWYRQLPEEGLKFMVYLQKENIIDESGMPKERFSAEFPKEGPSILRIQQVVRGDSAAYFCASSPPGTQKETQYFGPGTRLLVL.

This clone appeared a few times. The gene calls are TRBV4-2 and TRBJ1-2; D possibly corresponds to TRBD1 (5 bases). There are 12 residues in the CDR3. The ends were cut back, 2 bases at V and 6 bases at J, with 7 bases in the middle. In germline, CDR1 is LGHNA, CDR2 YNFKEQ. The CDR3 bases are TGTGCCAGCAGCCAATGGGGGGATGGCTACACCTTC. It translates to CASSQWGDGYTF.

V usage is TRBV7-2 and J usage is TRBJ1-4, with D maybe TRBD1 (5 bases). The CDR3 is 14 amino acids. Deletions cut 6 bases from V and 4 bases from J, with 12 bases between. CDR1 SGHTA and CDR2 FQGNSA come from the germline V gene. CDR3 residues: CASSSRGLNEKLFF. The CDR3 nucleotides are TGTGCCAGCAGTTCAAGGGGACTTAATGAAAAACTGTTTTTT.

This clone has just a few counts. The chain carries TRBV4-3 and TRBJ1-1; possibly TRBD1 for D (5 bases). The CDR3 has 15 residues. The germline gives CDR1 LGHNA, CDR2 YSLEER. Trimming pared 1 base from V and 3 bases from J, leaving 12 bases between. The CDR3 reads CASSQVEQEYTEAFF. CDR3 nucleotide sequence: TGCGCCAGCAGCCAAGTGGAACAGGAATACACTGAAGCTTTCTTT.

The genes are TRBV13 and TRBJ1-4; D is ambiguous. The CDR3 totals 15 residues. Deletions cut 5 bases from V and 7 bases from J, with 17 bases between. The germline CDR1 and CDR2 sequences are PRHDT and FYEKMQ (reference sequence). The CDR3 region has the DNA TGTGCCAGCAGCCGTTATACCGCGGCCGCTGAAAAACTGTTTTTT. This translates into CASSRYTAAAEKLFF.

The chain has TRBV6-6 and TRBJ1-5; 10 positions agree with TRBD1. With 7 bases clipped from V and 4 bases from J, the junction kept 4 bases outside the gene matches. The germline gives CDR1 MNHNY, CDR2 SVGAGI (reference sequence). The CDR3 is made up of 14 amino acids. The CDR3 bases are TGTGCCAGCACCGGACAGGGGGTAAATCAGCCCCAGCATTTT. This translates into CASTGQGVNQPQHF.

The chain couples TRBV28 to TRBJ1-2, with D unresolved. The V gene lost 7 bases and the J gene lost 10 bases, with 22 bases spanning the gap. The germline CDR1 and CDR2 sequences are MDHEN and SYDVKM. The CDR3 contains 14 residues. As DNA, the CDR3 is TGTGCCAGCACCCCCAGGTTGGCCCCTATAAACTACACCTTC. Protein product: CASTPRLAPINYTF.

The chain carries TRBV5-5 and TRBJ2-5, with 12 bases lining up with TRBD2. CDR3 length: 16 residues. Looked up from germline, CDR1 is SGHKS and CDR2 is YYEKEE (reference sequence). Trimming took 0 bases from V and 6 from J; bases not matched to a gene: 6. DNA of the CDR3: TGTGCCAGCAGCTTGGAGCTAGCGGGGGGGCGAAAGACCCAGTACTTC. As protein: CASSLELAGGRKTQYF.

This chain uses TRBV7-9 with TRBJ2-5; TRBD1 matches 7 bases. The CDR3 has 16 residues. V was pared by 0 bases and J by 5 bases, with 9 bases of the junction left unmatched. The germline gives CDR1 SEHNR, CDR2 FQNEAQ (reference sequence). The CDR3 here is CASSLAGRGRGETQYF. The CDR3 region has the DNA TGTGCCAGCAGCTTAGCCGGCCGGGGCAGGGGGGAGACCCAGTACTTC.

The V call is TRBV14, the J call TRBJ1-1; D not certain. V lost 1 base to trimming and J lost 7 bases, with 16 bases between them. The CDR3 has 15 amino acids. CDR1 SGHDN and CDR2 FVKESK come from the germline V gene. In DNA form, the CDR3 reads TGTGCCAGCAGCCAAGGGGCTGGTTACCCTTATGAAGCTTTCTTT. Amino acids: CASSQGAGYPYEAFF.

The chain employs TRBV7-3 and TRBJ2-3, with D uncertain. Trimming stripped 5 bases from V and 2 bases from J, with 5 bases between. The germline gives CDR1 SGHTA, CDR2 FQGTGA. The length of the CDR3 is 12 residues. CDR3 region: CASSLPTDTQYF. As DNA, the CDR3 is TGTGCCAGCAGCCTCCCCACAGATACGCAGTATTTT.